The 10 T cell receptor beta chains below were found in one sample sequenced in a study of OX40 agonist ivuxolimab in advanced cancers. Library preparation employed the immunoSEQ multiplex PCR assay. The clones in this table, taken by TCRdb from immuneACCESS, are in-frame only. Not every clone is retained; where verified, under half of the shortfall comes from an unresolved V gene, and the cause of the rest is unknown. For this sample there are tens of thousands of clones; approximately 86% appear just once. Less than 3.5% of the sample goes to the ten largest clones. Material: CD4+ or CD8+ T cells sorted from blood, obtained in a trial of the OX40 agonist ivuxolimab. The receptor set was obtained from an adult with an advanced solid tumor such as melanoma, head and neck, liver or kidney cancer.

This rearrangement joins TRBV10-3 to TRBJ2-5, with 11 bases fitting TRBD2. CDR1 and CDR2 from the germline V gene are ENHRY and SYGVKD. The CDR3 sequence is 16 residues long. V shed 6 bases and J 1 base; nucleotides not matched to a gene: 7. CDR3 nucleotides: TGTGCCATCAGCCCAGGAGGGACTAGCGGCCAAGAGACCCAGTACTTC. This sequence encodes CAISPGGTSGQETQYF.

The chain links TRBV28 to TRBJ2-2; 9 bases are shared with TRBD1. Germline lookup yields CDR1 MDHEN and CDR2 SYDVKM. The length of the CDR3 is 15 residues. J was trimmed by 5 bases and V by 6 bases; bases with no gene match: 7. As DNA, the CDR3 is TGTGCCAGCAGACCGACAGGGGGACTGACCGGGGAGCTGTTTTTT. Amino acid sequence: CASRPTGGLTGELFF.

This chain connects TRBV28 to TRBJ2-5; D not certain. The CDR3 length is 13 residues. Trimming removed 8 bases from V and 1 base from J, with 11 bases in between. Germline V gene lookup returns CDR1 MDHEN and CDR2 SYDVKM. Written as DNA, the CDR3 is TGTGCCAGCCGTCGGTCTTTCCAAGAGACCCAGTACTTC. The encoded protein is CASRRSFQETQYF.

The chain links TRBV6-5 to TRBJ2-3; D is possibly TRBD1 (5 bases). This CDR3 is built from 13 residues. Germline assignment: CDR1 MNHEY and CDR2 SVGAGI. V lost 4 bases and J 3 bases, leaving 8 bases between the germline ends. The CDR3 DNA sequence: TGTGCCAGCAGTTTGACAGTTACAGATACGCAGTATTTT. Its translation is CASSLTVTDTQYF.

The chain recombines TRBV19 with TRBJ2-1; 11 bases fit TRBD2. J was trimmed by 1 base and V by 7 bases; bases with no gene match: 6. CDR3 length: 16 residues. The germline gives CDR1 LNHDA, CDR2 SQIVND (reference sequence). The CDR3, as DNA: TGTGCCAGTACCCATAGCGGGAGGGTATCCTACAATGAGCAGTTCTTC. Its translation: CASTHSGRVSYNEQFF.

This clone was seen once. This chain uses TRBV30 with TRBJ2-2; 10 bases are shared with TRBD2. CDR1 GTSNPN and CDR2 SVGIG come from the germline V gene (reference sequence). There are 17 residues in the CDR3. V lost 0 bases and J lost 4; bases outside the gene matches: 8. CDR3 DNA sequence: TGTGCCTGGAGTGTACGCCGGACTAGCGGAAGCACCGGGGAGCTGTTTTTT. It translates to CAWSVRRTSGSTGELFF.

Notes on this clone: Relative to the germline gene, one junction end is altered; a read error may explain this. The same CDR3 is also encoded by other DNA sequences in this sample. The chain carries TRBV25-1 and TRBJ1-6; D is ambiguous. This CDR3 is built from 15 residues. Germline V gives CDR1 MGHDK, CDR2 SYGVNS. As DNA, the CDR3 is TGTGCCAGCAGTGAAGAGACGGCGAAAAATTCACTCCTCCACTTT. It specifies CASSEETAKNSLLHF.

The V gene is TRBV4-3, the J gene TRBJ2-1; no clear D. CDR3 length: 14 residues. Per germline, CDR1 LGHNA and CDR2 YSLEER. The V gene lost 0 bases and the J gene lost 2 bases, with 5 bases spanning the gap. As DNA, the CDR3 is TGCGCCAGCAGCCAAGATGCCACCTACAATGAGCAGTTCTTC. Protein sequence: CASSQDATYNEQFF.

The table lists this clone with a few counts. The chain couples TRBV5-1 to TRBJ1-1; 7 bases are shared with TRBD1. CDR3 length equals 14 residues. The trim removed 5 bases at V and 0 bases at J, leaving 4 bases unmatched. Germline-derived CDR1 and CDR2 are SGHRS and YFSETQ. CDR3 DNA: TGCGCCAGCAGTTCGACAGGGATGAACACTGAAGCTTTCTTT. This gives the protein CASSSTGMNTEAFF.

This clone has only one observation. The chain joins TRBV6-1 to TRBJ2-7; 8 nucleotides match TRBD1. Germline V gene lookup returns CDR1 MNHNS and CDR2 SASEGT. The CDR3 length is 13 residues. V shed 4 bases, J shed 7 bases, and the junction held 6 bases outside the gene matches. The CDR3 bases are TGTGCCAGCAGTGGACAGGGGCCGGGGGAGCAGTACTTC. Encoded protein: CASSGQGPGEQYF.